This T cell receptor beta chain was captured in a study of T cells in Graves' hyperthyroidism and ophthalmopathy. General study results and limits: Expanded thyroid clonotypes (above 0.001) were mostly also found in blood.

PBMCs were collected from an approximately 10 ml volume of fresh peripheral blood. From RNA transcripts, TCR beta CDR3 regions were amplified. Carried out on the TCR CDR3, a first-round RT-PCR used the HTBI primer set. TCRdb re-derived calls from the multiplex PCR reads in MiXCR, one entry per CDR3 protein. This sample carries approximately 400,000 distinct CDR3 sequences, about 19% of them seen once, and the ten largest clones take around 3.6%. In its sample, this clonotype was seen many times. The antigen is not known. The CDR3 has 15 residues. With 4 bases clipped from V and 6 bases from J, the junction kept 5 bases outside the gene matches. The germline CDR1 and CDR2 sequences are SNHLY and FYNNEI.

The sequence was collected from a woman under 30 with Graves' hyperthyroidism. Sequenced: blood. The V call is TRBV2, the J call TRBJ2-2; 10 bases align to TRBD2. CDR3 bases: TGTGCCAGCAGTGTACTAGCGGGGTCCGCCGGGGAGCTGTTTTTT. It specifies CASSVLAGSAGELFF.